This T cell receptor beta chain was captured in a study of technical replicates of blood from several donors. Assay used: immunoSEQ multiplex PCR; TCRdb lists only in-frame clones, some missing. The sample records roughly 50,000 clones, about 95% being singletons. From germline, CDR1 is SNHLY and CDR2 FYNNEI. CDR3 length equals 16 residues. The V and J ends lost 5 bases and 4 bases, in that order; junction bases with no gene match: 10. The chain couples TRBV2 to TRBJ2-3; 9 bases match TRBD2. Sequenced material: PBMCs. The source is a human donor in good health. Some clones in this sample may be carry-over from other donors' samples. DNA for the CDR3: TGTGCCAGCAGTCCCCAAGCGGGGGGCATCGCAGATACGCAGTATTTT. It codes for CASSPQAGGIADTQYF.